The next 7 T cell receptor beta chains were all read from a single sample in a study of cytomegalovirus exposure and HLA in healthy donors. The PCR contained 60 Vbeta and 13 Jbeta primers. Some clones are missing from TCRdb's copy, which holds only in-frame ones; the method was immunoSEQ multiplex PCR. The table lists around 52,000 clones, about 80% of them singletons. Sequencing was carried out using PBMCs. Every receptor here comes from a man aged 35 to 55 in good health and CMV-seronegative.

J is TRBJ2-2 and V is TRBV4-2; no firm D call. V dropped 1 base and J dropped 5 bases, with 11 bases sitting between them. The CDR3 is 15 amino acids. Germline V CDR1 and CDR2: LGHNA, YNFKEQ. The CDR3 coding sequence is TGTGCCAGCAGCCAAGTTGCCGGTCGGACCGGGGAGCTGTTTTTT. It encodes CASSQVAGRTGELFF.

The chain couples TRBV19 to TRBJ1-1, with D unresolved. Trimming shortened V by 5 bases and J by 3 bases, and 16 bases separated the two germline ends. This CDR3 contains 15 residues. Germline V gives CDR1 LNHDA, CDR2 SQIVND (reference sequence). The CDR3 here is CASSPHTRRDTEAFF. In DNA, the CDR3 is TGTGCCAGTAGTCCACACACAAGGAGGGACACTGAAGCTTTCTTT.

For this clone: Because the CDR3 is missing its conserved closing phenylalanine or tryptophan, this is likely a read error. The limits of the CDR3 on the DNA are not certain, so only TCRdb's listed CDR3 is given. The chain uses TRBV30 and TRBJ1-1. CDR1 and CDR2 from the germline V gene are GTSNPN and SVGIG (reference sequence). The CDR3 has 8 amino acids, counting both end residues. CDR3 region: CAWMRRTI.

J is TRBJ1-6 and V is TRBV27; the match to TRBD1 covers 8 bases. Germline trimming cut 5 bases from V and 5 bases from J; bases unmatched to any gene: 8. The germline V gene encodes CDR1 MNHEY and CDR2 SMNVEV (reference sequence). This CDR3 is 16 amino acids long. CDR3 sequence (DNA): TGTGCCAGCAGTCTCCAAACAGGGGGAGATAATTCACCCCTCCACTTT. Protein: CASSLQTGGDNSPLHF.

CDR3 region: CASSSGTQDTDTQYF. The CDR3 DNA reads TGCGCCAGCAGTAGCGGGACTCAAGACACAGATACGCAGTATTTT. The V and J genes are TRBV10-1 and TRBJ2-3; 7 positions match TRBD2. From germline, CDR1 is WNHNN and CDR2 SYGVQD (reference sequence). This CDR3 is built from 15 residues. Losses at the gene ends were 5 bases for V and 2 bases for J; bases not matched to a gene: 7.

The V gene is TRBV7-2, the J gene TRBJ2-4; 13 bases are shared with TRBD2. J was trimmed by 0 bases and V by 6 bases; bases with no gene match: 8. Per germline, CDR1 SGHTA and CDR2 FQGNSA. This CDR3 is 18 amino acids long. Written as DNA, the CDR3 is TGTGCCAGCAGTCGGACTAGCGGGGGCCGGCTAGCCAAAAACATTCAGTACTTC. This translates into CASSRTSGGRLAKNIQYF.

This clone was observed a handful of times. The chain combines TRBV19 with TRBJ1-1; TRBD1 might be the D (5 bases). This CDR3 contains 14 residues. V lost 5 bases, J lost 4 bases, and 14 bases lay in between. CDR1 and CDR2 from the germline V gene are LNHDA and SQIVND (reference sequence). CDR3 DNA sequence: TGTGCCAGTAGTTCAAGGAGGGGAAGCACTGAAGCTTTCTTT. Its protein is CASSSRRGSTEAFF.